This T cell receptor (beta chain) was recovered during a study of blood T cell repertoires in COVID-19. Study at large: The study drew acute and convalescent COVID-19 samples from the United States, Italy and Spain.

In the source study's methods: Cell counts per sample came from amplifying reference gene primers. Produced via immunoSEQ multiplex PCR; TCRdb's table is partial and in-frame only. V and J calls and clone size are those listed in that table; D and trimming were worked out from the DNA. The repertoire has under 250,000 clones, about nine tenths of them found once; the top ten carry more than 0.8%. The V end was cut by 3 bases, the J end by 6 bases, with 11 bases between. Germline V lookup: CDR1 SEHNR, CDR2 FQNEAQ (reference sequence). The CDR3 has 13 amino acids. Followed over time, Seattle patients had been enrolled while infection was active.

The TCR originated in a young man with COVID-19, enrolled during active disease. This chain links TRBV7-9 with TRBJ1-1; D not resolved. The sequenced sample was peripheral blood. DNA of the CDR3: TGTGCCAGCAGCTTGGAGGGCAGCGCTGAAGCTTTCTTT. It translates to CASSLEGSAEAFF.